The sequence of this TCR beta chain was determined in a study of blood T cells in healthy people across ages. Study-level findings and limits: Considered underestimates were the diversity estimates obtained from one million T cells.

A second about 7 to 11 cycle PCR used barcoded and J-beta primers. TCRdb reanalysed the 5' RACE reads using MiXCR and keeps one entry per CDR3 protein. The sample carries approximately 1,100,000 distinct CDR3 sequences, 45% recorded once. Each donor had ten milliliters of peripheral blood drawn. This CDR3 region has 14 residues. Trimming took 2 bases from V and 6 from J, leaving 12 bases between them. CDR1 is SGHRS and CDR2 is YFSETQ in the germline V gene. This clonotype was recorded a few times. Its antigen is unknown. What was sequenced was blood. The receptor was derived from a woman aged 60-75 years in good health. The chain links TRBV5-1 to TRBJ2-1; TRBD2 might be the D (5 bases). CDR3 residues: CASSFRAEGNEQFF. CDR3 nucleotides: TGCGCCAGCAGCTTTCGTGCAGAGGGCAATGAGCAGTTCTTC.